The 28 T cell receptor beta chains listed next were all sequenced from one sample in a study of human T cells and chemical hapten exposure. Time point described: patch test 1, 2 weeks after DPC sensitization. Treatment denoted: therapeutic diphenylcyclopropenone sensitization with weekly scalp DPC. TCRdb recomputed calls from the RACE reads with MiXCR, one row per CDR3 protein. The sample has approximately 79,000 distinct CDR3 sequences; 10% are singletons. The sample consisted of whole blood, taken in connection with sensitization to the hapten diphenylcyclopropenone (DPC). These receptor sequences come from a woman aged 45-65 years with alopecia areata. Some clones in this sample may be carry-over from other donors' samples.

There are many counts of this clonotype. The chain couples TRBV19 to TRBJ2-2, with a possible D match to TRBD2 (5 bases). This CDR3 has 14 amino acids. CDR1 LNHDA and CDR2 SQIVND come from the germline V gene (reference sequence). The germline V and J ends were trimmed by 7 bases and 3 bases, with 12 bases remaining between them. The CDR3 region has the DNA TGTGCCAGTACCAAGCGGCAAGACACCGGGGAGCTGTTTTTT. Protein sequence: CASTKRQDTGELFF.

This clonotype was recorded many times. V usage is TRBV6-2 or TRBV6-3 and J usage is TRBJ1-5, with D tentatively TRBD1 (5 bases). CDR3 length: 14 amino acids. V was trimmed by 6 bases and J by 1 base, leaving 10 bases between them. Per the germline V gene, CDR1 is MNHEY and CDR2 is SVGEGT. CDR3 nucleotides: TGTGCCAGCAGCCGCCGGGGGAGCAATCAGCCCCAGCATTTT. Amino acid sequence: CASSRRGSNQPQHF.

The rearrangement links TRBV29-1 to TRBJ2-2; D gene unclear. The germline CDR1 and CDR2 sequences are SQVTM and ANQGSEA. V gave up 7 bases and J gave up 7 bases, with 7 bases separating them. The CDR3 contains 10 residues. The CDR3: CSAQNGELFF. The CDR3 DNA reads TGCAGCGCCCAAAACGGGGAGCTGTTTTTT.

V is TRBV20-1 and J is TRBJ2-1, with D perhaps TRBD2 (6 bases). V lost 5 bases to trimming and J lost 1 base, with 9 bases between them. CDR3 size: 13 residues. The germline V gene has CDR1 DFQATT and CDR2 SNEGSKA (reference sequence). The CDR3 here is CSASGDSYNEQFF. The CDR3 DNA sequence: TGCAGTGCTTCGGGAGATTCCTACAATGAGCAGTTCTTC.

This clonotype was detected ten times or more. The gene calls are TRBV30 and TRBJ2-1; D is ambiguous. V was cut by 2 bases and J by 6 bases, with 8 bases left in between. Germline loops: CDR1 GTSNPN, CDR2 SVGIG (reference sequence). This CDR3 has 12 amino acids. In DNA form, the CDR3 reads TGTGCCTGGAGTAGCTCTATCAATGAGCAGTTCTTC. Translation gives CAWSSSINEQFF.

This clonotype was counted at least ten times. The rearrangement links TRBV20-1 to TRBJ2-7, with 9 bases that match TRBD1. Trimming at V came to 3 bases and at J to 8 bases, leaving 14 bases not matched to a gene. CDR3 length: 15 residues. Germline CDR1 reads DFQATT; CDR2 reads SNEGSKA (reference sequence). The CDR3 DNA reads as TGCAGTGCTAGCCCAGGACAGGGGATAACTACAAAGCAGTACTTC. Its protein is CSASPGQGITTKQYF.

This clonotype turned up a few times. V is TRBV12-3 or TRBV12-4 and J is TRBJ2-2; 15 nucleotides line up with TRBD2. Unmatched junction bases numbered 11, after V lost 5 bases and J lost 7 bases. The CDR3 has 18 residues. The CDR3 here is CASSPRRTSGRAYGELFF. The CDR3 DNA follows: TGTGCCAGCAGTCCCCGACGGACTAGCGGGAGGGCTTACGGGGAGCTGTTTTTT.

This clonotype was observed at least ten times. The J gene is TRBJ2-5, the V gene TRBV4-3; D is possibly TRBD1 (5 bases). Germline V gene lookup returns CDR1 LGHNA and CDR2 YSLEER. The CDR3 contains 14 residues. The V and J ends lost 4 bases and 4 bases respectively, with 13 bases between them. The CDR3 here is CASSPRQGPETQYF. The CDR3 DNA reads as TGCGCCAGCAGCCCCAGGCAGGGCCCAGAGACCCAGTACTTC.

This clonotype was counted between two and nine times. The chain uses TRBV6-5 and TRBJ2-1; TRBD2 agrees at 7 bases. CDR3 length equals 20 residues. Germline CDR1 reads MNHEY; CDR2 reads SVGAGI. Unmatched junction bases numbered 14, after V lost 0 bases and J lost 0 bases. DNA for the CDR3: TGTGCCAGCAGTTACTCGTCAGCGGGGCCACGACTAGGCTCCTACAATGAGCAGTTCTTC. It codes for CASSYSSAGPRLGSYNEQFF.

At least ten counts were recorded for this clonotype. This rearrangement joins TRBV11-1 to TRBJ2-1; tentatively, D is TRBD1 (5 bases). The CDR3 loop spans 15 amino acids. V was shortened by 0 bases and J by 6 bases, with 12 bases between the two germline ends. Germline V gene sequence: CDR1 SGHAT, CDR2 FQDESV (reference sequence). The CDR3 coding sequence is TGTGCCAGCAGCTTAGCGGGGCGCGGCCCCAATGAGCAGTTCTTC. Residues: CASSLAGRGPNEQFF.

There are a few counts of this clonotype. The chain carries TRBV11-3 and TRBJ2-1; possible D gene TRBD2, 5 bases. Trimming stripped 0 bases from V and 6 bases from J, with 9 bases between. Germline lookup yields CDR1 SGHNT and CDR2 YENEEA. The CDR3 has 14 amino acids. DNA for the CDR3: TGTGCCAGCAGCTTAGATCCCCGGGGCAATGAGCAGTTCTTC. Translation gives CASSLDPRGNEQFF.

This clonotype was picked up a small number of times. The rearrangement uses TRBV4-1 and TRBJ2-5; D tentatively fits TRBD1 or TRBD2 (6 bases each). There are 16 residues in the CDR3. CDR1 and CDR2 (germline): MGHRA, YSYEKL. V gave up 3 bases and J gave up 5 bases, with 19 bases separating them. CDR3 region: CASSHGGLGGKETQYF. CDR3 DNA sequence: TGCGCCAGCAGCCATGGGGGCCTTGGCGGGAAGGAGACCCAGTACTTC.

This clonotype appeared a few times. The V gene is TRBV20-1, the J gene TRBJ2-7; 9 bases are a match to TRBD2. The CDR3 sequence is 13 residues long. Trimming took 2 bases from V and 3 from J; bases not matched to a gene: 2. The V gene's germline CDR1 is DFQATT and CDR2 SNEGSKA (reference sequence). CDR3 protein: CSARWTSDYEQYF. The DNA for the CDR3 is TGCAGTGCTAGATGGACTAGCGACTACGAGCAGTACTTC.

In this sample, this clonotype turned up a few times. The chain joins TRBV28 to TRBJ1-1; D remains ambiguous. V gave up 1 base and J gave up 0 bases, with 0 bases separating them. Germline loops: CDR1 MDHEN, CDR2 SYDVKM. The CDR3 sequence is 12 residues long. The CDR3 spells CASSLLNTEAFF. DNA of the CDR3: TGTGCCAGCAGTTTATTGAACACTGAAGCTTTCTTT.

This clonotype was picked up many times. The V call is TRBV10-2, the J call TRBJ2-2; D is perhaps TRBD1 or TRBD2 (6 bases each). The CDR3 is made up of 14 amino acids. Trimming removed 8 bases from V and 6 bases from J, with 16 bases in between. Germline V CDR1 and CDR2: WSHSY, SAAADI. CDR3 nucleotide sequence: TGCGCCAGCTTTGGGGGGCCCAGCCCCGGGGAGCTGTTTTTT. Residues: CASFGGPSPGELFF.

This clonotype was seen at least ten times. For the CDR3, the DNA is TGTGCCAGCAGCTTGGTTAACGTTAGATTAGCCAAAAACATTCAGTACTTC. The encoded protein is CASSLVNVRLAKNIQYF. V is TRBV5-6 and J is TRBJ2-4, with unresolved D. The CDR3 runs to 17 residues. Germline V lookup: CDR1 SGHDT, CDR2 YYEEEE. Trimming removed 0 bases at V and 0 bases at J, with 13 bases between.

This clonotype was seen a handful of times. The chain combines TRBV6-2 or TRBV6-3 with TRBJ2-1, with D possibly called TRBD1 or TRBD2 (5 bases each). This CDR3 spans 12 amino acids. Germline V gene sequence: CDR1 MNHEY, CDR2 SVGEGT. The ends were cut back, 2 bases at V and 9 bases at J, with 8 bases in the middle. The CDR3 protein is CASSYRDPEQFF. For the CDR3, the DNA is TGTGCCAGCAGTTACCGGGACCCTGAGCAGTTCTTC.

This clonotype has ten or more counts. The J gene is TRBJ2-1, the V gene TRBV2, with D unclear. The CDR3 extends over 10 amino acids. The germline V gene has CDR1 SNHLY and CDR2 FYNNEI. Deletions cut 7 bases from V and 6 bases from J, with 4 bases between. This CDR3 is CASMGNEQFF. The CDR3 DNA reads TGTGCCAGCATGGGCAATGAGCAGTTCTTC.

The chain links TRBV7-9 to TRBJ1-2; D not resolved. In germline, CDR1 is SEHNR, CDR2 FQNEAQ (reference sequence). The CDR3 runs 15 residues. V was trimmed by 5 bases and J by 5 bases, leaving 18 bases between them. Here the CDR3 reads CASSPGGARRYGYTF. The DNA of the CDR3 is TGTGCCAGCAGCCCTGGAGGAGCACGGCGATATGGCTACACCTTC.

Ten or more counts support this clonotype. The chain carries TRBV29-1 and TRBJ2-1; D unclear. The CDR3 runs to 11 residues. Trimming removed 6 bases at V and 7 bases at J, with 10 bases between. Per germline, CDR1 SQVTM and CDR2 ANQGSEA. CDR3 in amino acids: CSVQRTNEQFF. CDR3 DNA: TGCAGCGTCCAGAGGACGAATGAGCAGTTCTTC.

There are a few counts of this clonotype. The chain uses TRBV29-1 and TRBJ1-1, with unresolved D. The CDR3 contains 13 residues. V lost 4 bases, J lost 0 bases, and 9 bases lay in between. The germline CDR1 and CDR2 sequences are SQVTM and ANQGSEA. CDR3 in amino acids: CSVAEVMNTEAFF. In DNA, the CDR3 is TGCAGCGTTGCAGAGGTGATGAACACTGAAGCTTTCTTT.

This clonotype has ten or more counts. This chain connects TRBV19 to TRBJ2-3, with 8 bases lining up with TRBD2. Germline CDR1 and CDR2: LNHDA and SQIVND (reference sequence). The CDR3 length is 15 residues. The ends lost 5 bases at V and 2 bases at J; junction bases unmatched: 6. The CDR3 nucleotides are TGTGCCAGTAGTCCCACTAGCGGACACACAGATACGCAGTATTTT. As protein: CASSPTSGHTDTQYF.

This clonotype was picked up a small number of times. This chain links TRBV11-3 with TRBJ2-2; 8 bases map to TRBD1. This CDR3 comprises 13 residues. V shed 6 bases and J 5 bases; nucleotides not matched to a gene: 2. Germline V gene data show CDR1 as SGHNT and CDR2 as YENEEA. CDR3 DNA: TGTGCCAGCAGTCGGACAGGGACCGGGGAGCTGTTTTTT. Protein product: CASSRTGTGELFF.

The CDR3 nucleotides are TGTGCCAGCAGCTCGGACAGGGGGCTCCCAACTAATGAAAAACTGTTTTTT. Translation: CASSSDRGLPTNEKLFF. V gene TRBV7-9 combines with J gene TRBJ1-4; TRBD1 agrees at 11 bases. Trimming cost V 4 bases and J 0 bases; bases outside gene matches: 4. The CDR3 covers 17 residues. Germline CDR1 is SEHNR and CDR2 is FQNEAQ (reference sequence).

This clonotype was detected only a few times. This chain links TRBV28 with TRBJ2-7, with TRBD1 as a possible D gene (5 bases). Deletions cut 4 bases from V and 3 bases from J, with 7 bases between. CDR1 is MDHEN and CDR2 is SYDVKM in the germline V gene. The length of the CDR3 is 12 residues. The DNA for the CDR3 is TGTGCCAGCAGTTCCGACAGCTACGAGCAGTACTTC. This gives the protein CASSSDSYEQYF. Combining the CDR3 with reference TRBV28 and TRBJ2-7 gives the whole variable domain DVKVTQSSRYLVKRTGEKVFLECVQDMDHENMFWYRQDPGLGLRLIYFSYDVKMKEKGDIPEGYSVSREKKERFSLILESASTNQTSMYLCASSSDSYEQYFGPGTRLTVT.

There are a few counts of this clonotype. The gene calls are TRBV5-1 and TRBJ2-1; D ambiguous. Germline-derived CDR1 and CDR2 are SGHRS and YFSETQ. The CDR3 loop spans 15 amino acids. V dropped 1 base and J dropped 4 bases, with 12 bases sitting between them. The chain's CDR3 is CASSLWAEEYNEQFF. Written as DNA, the CDR3 is TGCGCCAGCAGCTTGTGGGCAGAGGAGTACAATGAGCAGTTCTTC.

This clonotype occurred many times. This chain links TRBV28 with TRBJ1-2; D gene uncertain. The V gene's germline CDR1 is MDHEN and CDR2 SYDVKM. This CDR3 has 12 residues. V was shortened by 8 bases and J by 1 base, with 8 bases between the two germline ends. The CDR3: CASANSNYGYTF. The CDR3 coding sequence is TGTGCCAGCGCCAACAGTAACTATGGCTACACCTTC.

The sample holds a few counts of this clonotype. The genes are TRBV28 and TRBJ1-1, with D tentatively TRBD1 (5 bases). Deletions cut 2 bases from V and 9 bases from J, with 13 bases between. This CDR3 is 13 amino acids long. Per germline, CDR1 MDHEN and CDR2 SYDVKM. The CDR3 DNA reads as TGTGCCAGCAGTTTAGGGCGAGGGGATAAAGCTTTCTTT. Translated, it gives CASSLGRGDKAFF.